Below, one T cell receptor beta chain is given with its context. Method: immunoSEQ multiplex PCR; TCRdb's copy keeps in-frame clones and lacks some. The top ten clones hold about an eighth of a sample with 240,000 or so clones, approximately 85% of them seen once. The sample originates from a study of blood T cell repertoires in COVID-19. Overall study context: T cells, B-cell-depleted T cells, or PBMCs supplied cDNA or gDNA.

CDR3 size: 14 residues. After removal of 4 bases from V and 7 bases from J, the junction contained 8 bases not matched to a gene. Germline V gives CDR1 GTSNPN, CDR2 SVGIG (reference sequence). The chain uses TRBV30 and TRBJ1-5; 9 bases fit TRBD1. Sample: peripheral blood. The TCR comes from a woman between 55 and 75 years old with active or convalescent COVID-19. The CDR3 DNA reads as TGTGCCTGGACCGGGACAGGGAGGATACAGCCCCAGCATTTT. Its translation: CAWTGTGRIQPQHF.